The 5 T cell receptor beta chains presented below share a single source sample, sequenced in a study of blood T cells in healthy people across ages. A J-beta primer mix and a sample-barcoded 5' primer were used in a second PCR of roughly 6 to 11 cycles. From the 5' RACE reads, TCRdb called clonotypes with MiXCR, one entry per CDR3 protein. This sample has around 800,000 distinct CDR3 sequences, with less than 60% found just once. Input material: blood. These receptors were taken from a man older than 75 in good health.

The rearrangement uses TRBV4-2 and TRBJ2-1; TRBD2 aligns across 16 bases. V was pared by 5 bases and J by 10 bases, with 8 bases of the junction left unmatched. The CDR3 runs to 16 residues. Per germline, CDR1 LGHNA and CDR2 YNFKEQ. The CDR3 loop is CASSAPGLAGGWEQFF. In nucleotides, the CDR3 is TGTGCCAGCAGCGCACCGGGACTAGCGGGAGGGTGGGAGCAGTTCTTC.

On this clonotype itself: Mismatch with germline at one junction end may stem from a read error. J is TRBJ2-5 and V is TRBV7-7; 10 bases line up with TRBD2. Germline V gene data show CDR1 as SSHAT and CDR2 as FNYEAQ (reference sequence). This CDR3 spans 14 amino acids. The DNA for the CDR3 is TGTGCTAGCAGCCCTGGACTAGCGGCCAATGAGCAGTACTTC. This codes for CASSPGLAANEQYF.

In nucleotides, the CDR3 is TGCAGTGCTAAGGCGGGGGGTTCGCAGCCCCAGCATTTT. It is translated as CSAKAGGSQPQHF. This sequence joins TRBV20-1 and TRBJ1-5, with D perhaps matching TRBD1 (5 bases). The CDR3 is 13 residues long. CDR1 and CDR2 from the germline V gene are DFQATT and SNEGSKA (reference sequence). V was pared by 4 bases and J by 7 bases, with 14 bases between.

The V and J genes are TRBV6-2 or TRBV6-3 and TRBJ2-7, with 8 positions matching TRBD2. The junction had 9 bases not matched to a gene; V was cut back by 5 bases and J by 3 bases. The germline gives CDR1 MNHEY, CDR2 SVGEGT. The CDR3 sequence is 15 residues long. The CDR3 protein is CASSTRGSGIYEQYF. CDR3 in DNA: TGTGCCAGCAGTACCCGGGGTAGCGGGATCTACGAGCAGTACTTC.

Only a few counts were recorded for this clonotype. This rearrangement joins TRBV20-1 to TRBJ2-7; no reliable D call. The CDR3 length is 13 residues. V dropped 6 bases and J dropped 0 bases, with 12 bases sitting between them. Germline V lookup: CDR1 DFQATT, CDR2 SNEGSKA (reference sequence). The CDR3 protein is CSAFFRASYEQYF. CDR3 DNA sequence: TGCAGTGCCTTCTTTCGGGCCTCCTACGAGCAGTACTTC.